Sequencing of this TCR beta chain was carried out in a study of blood T cell repertoires in COVID-19. In germline, CDR1 is MNHEY, CDR2 SMNVEV (reference sequence). V lost 5 bases, J lost 5 bases, and 24 bases lay in between. CDR3 length equals 18 residues. Libraries were prepared by immunoSEQ multiplex PCR; TCRdb keeps only in-frame clonotypes and omits some of them. The sample yields about 120,000 clones, 83% seen once. This sequence originates from a man aged 30 to 45 with acute or convalescent COVID-19. Sequenced sample: peripheral blood. The V and J genes are TRBV27 and TRBJ2-2; possible D gene TRBD2, 5 bases. CDR3 in DNA: TGTGCCAGCAGTCCCAGCATGGTGAGAGGAGGCTATACCGGGGAGCTGTTTTTT. Its protein is CASSPSMVRGGYTGELFF.